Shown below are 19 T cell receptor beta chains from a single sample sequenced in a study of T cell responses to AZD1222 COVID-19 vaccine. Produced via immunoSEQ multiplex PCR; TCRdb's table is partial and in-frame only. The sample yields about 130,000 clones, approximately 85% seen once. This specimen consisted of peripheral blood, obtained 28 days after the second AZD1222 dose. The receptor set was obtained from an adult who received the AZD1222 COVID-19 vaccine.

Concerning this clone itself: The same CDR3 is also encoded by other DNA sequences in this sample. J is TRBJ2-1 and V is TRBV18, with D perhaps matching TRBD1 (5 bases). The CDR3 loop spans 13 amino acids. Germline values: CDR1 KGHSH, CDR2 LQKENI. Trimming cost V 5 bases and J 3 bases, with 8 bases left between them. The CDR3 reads CASSIDSYNEQFF. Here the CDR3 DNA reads TGTGCCAGCTCAATAGACAGCTACAATGAGCAGTTCTTC.

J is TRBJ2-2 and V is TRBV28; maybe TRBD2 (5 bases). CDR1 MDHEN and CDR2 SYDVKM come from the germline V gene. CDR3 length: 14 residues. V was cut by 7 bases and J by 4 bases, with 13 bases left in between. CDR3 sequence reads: CASTDERATGELFF. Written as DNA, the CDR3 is TGTGCCAGCACCGACGAGAGGGCCACCGGGGAGCTGTTTTTT.

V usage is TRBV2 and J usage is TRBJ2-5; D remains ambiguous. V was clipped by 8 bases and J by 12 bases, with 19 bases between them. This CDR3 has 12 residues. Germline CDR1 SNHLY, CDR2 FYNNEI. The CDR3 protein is CASEMGLLKKYF. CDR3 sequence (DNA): TGTGCCAGCGAGATGGGCCTCCTAAAGAAGTACTTC.

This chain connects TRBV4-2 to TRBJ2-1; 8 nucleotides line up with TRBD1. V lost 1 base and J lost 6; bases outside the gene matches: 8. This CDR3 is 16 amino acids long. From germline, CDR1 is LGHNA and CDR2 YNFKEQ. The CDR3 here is CASSQVGDRGGNEQFF. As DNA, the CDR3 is TGTGCCAGCAGCCAAGTTGGAGACAGGGGAGGCAATGAGCAGTTCTTC.

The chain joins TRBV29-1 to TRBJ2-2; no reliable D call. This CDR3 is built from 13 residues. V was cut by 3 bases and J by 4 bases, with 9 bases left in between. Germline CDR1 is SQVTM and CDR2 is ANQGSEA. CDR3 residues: CSVEPYSTGELFF. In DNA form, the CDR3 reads TGCAGCGTTGAGCCATACAGCACCGGGGAGCTGTTTTTT.

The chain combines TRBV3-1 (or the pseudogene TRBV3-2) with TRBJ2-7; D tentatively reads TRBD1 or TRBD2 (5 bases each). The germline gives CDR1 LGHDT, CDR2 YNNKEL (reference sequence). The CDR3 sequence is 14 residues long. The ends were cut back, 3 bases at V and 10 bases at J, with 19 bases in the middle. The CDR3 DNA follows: TGTGCCAGCAGCCAGGCCGGGACCGCTGCGGAACAGTACTTC. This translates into CASSQAGTAAEQYF.

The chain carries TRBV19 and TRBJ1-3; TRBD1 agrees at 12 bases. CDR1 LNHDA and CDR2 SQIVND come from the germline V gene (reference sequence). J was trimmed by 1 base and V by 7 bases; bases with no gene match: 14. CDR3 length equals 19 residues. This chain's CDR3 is CASTAFPPGQGASGNTIYF. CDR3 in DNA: TGTGCCAGTACCGCATTTCCCCCGGGACAGGGGGCATCTGGAAACACCATATATTTT.

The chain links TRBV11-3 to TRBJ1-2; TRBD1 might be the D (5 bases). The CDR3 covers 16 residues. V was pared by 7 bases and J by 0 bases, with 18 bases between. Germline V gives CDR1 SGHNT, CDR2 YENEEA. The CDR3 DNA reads TGTGCCAGCACTGACGGGGGTCCCTCGGCTAACTATGGCTACACCTTC. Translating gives CASTDGGPSANYGYTF.

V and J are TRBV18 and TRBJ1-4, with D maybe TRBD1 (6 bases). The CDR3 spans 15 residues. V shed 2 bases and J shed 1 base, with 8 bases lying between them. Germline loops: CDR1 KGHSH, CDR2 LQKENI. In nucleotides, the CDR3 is TGTGCCAGCTCACCAGGACAGAAAACTAATGAAAAACTGTTTTTT. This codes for CASSPGQKTNEKLFF.

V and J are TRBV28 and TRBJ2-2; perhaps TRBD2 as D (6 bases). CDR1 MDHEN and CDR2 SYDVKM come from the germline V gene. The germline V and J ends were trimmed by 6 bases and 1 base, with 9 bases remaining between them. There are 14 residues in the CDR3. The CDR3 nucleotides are TGTGCCAGCAGGTTCGGGGGGAACACCGGGGAGCTGTTTTTT. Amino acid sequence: CASRFGGNTGELFF. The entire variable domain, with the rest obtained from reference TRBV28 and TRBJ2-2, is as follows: DVKVTQSSRYLVKRTGEKVFLECVQDMDHENMFWYRQDPGLGLRLIYFSYDVKMKEKGDIPEGYSVSREKKERFSLILESASTNQTSMYLCASRFGGNTGELFFGEGSRLTVL.

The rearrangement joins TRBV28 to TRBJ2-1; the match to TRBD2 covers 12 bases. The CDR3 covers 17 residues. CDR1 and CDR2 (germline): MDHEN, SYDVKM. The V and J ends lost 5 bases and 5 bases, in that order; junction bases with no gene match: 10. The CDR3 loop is CASSLKGLAGLNNEQFF. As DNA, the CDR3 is TGTGCCAGCAGTCTGAAAGGACTAGCGGGGCTTAACAATGAGCAGTTCTTC.

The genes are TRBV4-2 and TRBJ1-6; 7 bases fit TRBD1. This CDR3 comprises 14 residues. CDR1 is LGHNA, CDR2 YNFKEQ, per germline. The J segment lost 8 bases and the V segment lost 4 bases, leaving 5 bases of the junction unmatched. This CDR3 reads CASSRDSSYSPLHF. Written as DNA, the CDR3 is TGTGCCAGCAGCCGGGACAGCTCCTATTCACCCCTCCACTTT.

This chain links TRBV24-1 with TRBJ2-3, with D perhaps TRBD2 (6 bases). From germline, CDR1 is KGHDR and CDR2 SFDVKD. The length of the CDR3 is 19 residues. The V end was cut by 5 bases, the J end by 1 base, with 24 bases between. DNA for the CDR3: TGTGCCACCAGTGTTCCGGGGGTAGCGGCTAGGAGGGGCACAGATACGCAGTATTTT. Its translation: CATSVPGVAARRGTDTQYF.

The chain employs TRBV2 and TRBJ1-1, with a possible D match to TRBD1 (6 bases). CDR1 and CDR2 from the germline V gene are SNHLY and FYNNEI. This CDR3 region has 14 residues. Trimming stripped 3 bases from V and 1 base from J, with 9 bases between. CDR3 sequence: CASSDLTGNTEAFF. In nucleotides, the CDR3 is TGTGCCAGCAGTGACCTGACAGGGAACACTGAAGCTTTCTTT.

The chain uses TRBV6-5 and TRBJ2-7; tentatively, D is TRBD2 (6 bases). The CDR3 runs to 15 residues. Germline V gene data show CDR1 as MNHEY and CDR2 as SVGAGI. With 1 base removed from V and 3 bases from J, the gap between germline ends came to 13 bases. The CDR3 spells CASSYLGRGNYEQYF. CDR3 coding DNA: TGTGCCAGCAGTTACTTGGGACGGGGGAACTACGAGCAGTACTTC.

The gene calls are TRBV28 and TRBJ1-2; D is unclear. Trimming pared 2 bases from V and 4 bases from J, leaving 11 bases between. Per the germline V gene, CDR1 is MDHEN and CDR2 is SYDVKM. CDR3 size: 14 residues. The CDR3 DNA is TGTGCCAGCAGTTTAGTAGAAAACCCCTATGGCTACACCTTC. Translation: CASSLVENPYGYTF.

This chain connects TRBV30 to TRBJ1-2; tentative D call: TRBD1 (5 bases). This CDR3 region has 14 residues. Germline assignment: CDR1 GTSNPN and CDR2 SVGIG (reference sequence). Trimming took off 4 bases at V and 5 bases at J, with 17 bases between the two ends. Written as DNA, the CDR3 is TGTGCCTGGAAAGTCAGGGAAGAGGGATATGGCTACACCTTC. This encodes CAWKVREEGYGYTF.

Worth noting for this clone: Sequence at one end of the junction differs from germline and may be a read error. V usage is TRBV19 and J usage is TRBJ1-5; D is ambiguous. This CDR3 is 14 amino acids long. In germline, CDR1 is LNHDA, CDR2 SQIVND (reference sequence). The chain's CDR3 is CASSLDDRGQPQHF. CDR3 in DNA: TGTGCCAGTAGTTTAGACGATAGAGGTCAGCCCCAGCATTTT.

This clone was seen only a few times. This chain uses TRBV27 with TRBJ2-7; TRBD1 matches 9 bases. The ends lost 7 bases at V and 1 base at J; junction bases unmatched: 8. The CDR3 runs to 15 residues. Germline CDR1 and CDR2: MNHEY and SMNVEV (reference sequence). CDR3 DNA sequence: TGTGCCAGCACCAGAGGGACAGGGAATTCCTACGAGCAGTACTTC. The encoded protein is CASTRGTGNSYEQYF.